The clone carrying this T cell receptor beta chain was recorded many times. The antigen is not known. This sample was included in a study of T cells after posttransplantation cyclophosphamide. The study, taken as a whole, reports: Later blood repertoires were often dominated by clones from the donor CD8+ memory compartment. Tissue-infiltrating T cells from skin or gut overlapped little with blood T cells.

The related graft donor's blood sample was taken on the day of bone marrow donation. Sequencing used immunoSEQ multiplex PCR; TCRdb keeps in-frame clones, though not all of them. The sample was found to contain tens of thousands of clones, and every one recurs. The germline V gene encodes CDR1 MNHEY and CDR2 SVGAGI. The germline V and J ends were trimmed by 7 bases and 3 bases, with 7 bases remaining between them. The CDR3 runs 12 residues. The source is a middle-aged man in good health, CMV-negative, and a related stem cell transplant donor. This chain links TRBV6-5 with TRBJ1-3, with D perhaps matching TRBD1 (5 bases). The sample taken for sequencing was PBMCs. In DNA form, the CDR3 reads TGTGCCAGCAAAGACAGTGGAAACACCATATATTTT. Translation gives CASKDSGNTIYF.